The 13 T cell receptor beta chains given below trace back to one sample, sequenced in a study of cytomegalovirus exposure and HLA in healthy donors. PCR primers comprised 60 Vbeta and 13 Jbeta primers. TCRdb keeps only in-frame clones here, not all; method: immunoSEQ multiplex PCR. In the table there are 150,000 or so clones, roughly 85% of which are singletons. The material sequenced was PBMCs. The receptors come from a man aged 50 to 59 in good health and CMV-seropositive.

V is TRBV6-6 and J is TRBJ1-1; 8 nucleotides align to TRBD1. From germline, CDR1 is MNHNY and CDR2 SVGAGI (reference sequence). The CDR3 has 12 residues. V was pared by 6 bases and J by 7 bases, with 4 bases of the junction left unmatched. CDR3 amino acids: CASSPDRGEAFF. CDR3 DNA sequence: TGTGCCAGCAGCCCAGACAGGGGTGAAGCTTTCTTT.

The rearrangement uses TRBV7-8 and TRBJ1-5; D possibly corresponds to TRBD1 (5 bases). The CDR3 length is 14 residues. Germline V gene lookup returns CDR1 SGHVS and CDR2 FQNEAQ. Trimming removed 1 base from V and 6 bases from J, with 10 bases in between. The CDR3 sequence is CASSLGGGGQPQHF. The DNA of the CDR3 is TGTGCCAGCAGCTTAGGCGGGGGAGGTCAGCCCCAGCATTTT.

The chain is built from TRBV5-8 and TRBJ1-1, with D possibly TRBD1 on 6 matching bases. V lost 2 bases to trimming and J lost 5 bases, with 16 bases between them. The CDR3 loop spans 15 amino acids. Germline V gives CDR1 SGHTS, CDR2 YDEGEE. The CDR3 sequence is CASSFSTGIWTEAFF. CDR3 bases: TGTGCCAGCAGCTTCTCGACAGGTATCTGGACTGAAGCTTTCTTT.

The chain employs TRBV5-1 and TRBJ1-2; 9 positions match TRBD1. CDR1 is SGHRS and CDR2 is YFSETQ in the germline V gene. V was pared by 4 bases and J by 0 bases, with 1 base of the junction left unmatched. The CDR3 consists of 14 residues. The CDR3 coding sequence is TGCGCCAGCAGCCGGGACAGGGCTAACTATGGCTACACCTTC. This gives the protein CASSRDRANYGYTF.

The chain employs TRBV18 and TRBJ2-5, with D unclear. V was trimmed by 0 bases and J by 4 bases, leaving 6 bases between them. Looked up from germline, CDR1 is KGHSH and CDR2 is LQKENI. CDR3 length: 13 amino acids. The CDR3 nucleotides read TGTGCCAGCTCACCACCGAGAGGAGAGACCCAGTACTTC. Amino acids: CASSPPRGETQYF. Variable domain in full (rest from reference TRBV18 and TRBJ2-5): NAGVMQNPRHLVRRRGQEARLRCSPMKGHSHVYWYRQLPEEGLKFMVYLQKENIIDESGMPKERFSAEFPKEGPSILRIQQVVRGDSAAYFCASSPPRGETQYFGPGTRLLVL.

The chain recombines TRBV4-1 with TRBJ1-5; D remains ambiguous. The V gene lost 5 bases and the J gene lost 3 bases, with 14 bases spanning the gap. Germline CDR1 is MGHRA and CDR2 is YSYEKL. The CDR3 totals 15 residues. This chain's CDR3 is CASSSHDGNNQPQHF. CDR3 DNA: TGCGCCAGCAGCTCGCACGACGGGAACAATCAGCCCCAGCATTTT.

This chain links TRBV5-1 with TRBJ2-4, with 11 bases aligning to TRBD2. J lost 6 bases, V lost 0 bases, and 5 bases had no gene match. The CDR3 runs 16 residues. Germline CDR1 and CDR2: SGHRS and YFSETQ. CDR3 protein: CASSLGSSGGGNIQYF. The CDR3 bases are TGCGCCAGCAGCTTGGGTAGTAGCGGGGGGGGAAACATTCAGTACTTC.

This clone was observed a single time. The chain combines TRBV28 with TRBJ1-4; TRBD1 aligns across 8 bases. CDR1 and CDR2 (germline): MDHEN, SYDVKM. The CDR3 runs 16 residues. The V segment lost 6 bases and the J segment 0 bases; nucleotides outside the gene matches: 6. The CDR3, as DNA: TGTGCCAGCAGCCAGGGGACAGGACCAACTAATGAAAAACTGTTTTTT. This codes for CASSQGTGPTNEKLFF.

The CDR3 DNA sequence: TGCGCCAGCAGTCTTTCTTACAGCGGGGGGCGATTAGCCAAAAACATTCAGTACTTC. Amino acids: CASSLSYSGGRLAKNIQYF. The chain employs TRBV10-2 and TRBJ2-4; 9 bases agree with TRBD2. Unmatched junction bases numbered 14, after V lost 5 bases and J lost 0 bases. This CDR3 has 19 amino acids. Per germline, CDR1 WSHSY and CDR2 SAAADI.

This clone was counted between two and nine times. The J gene is TRBJ1-1, the V gene TRBV4-1, with 11 bases that match TRBD1. V gave up 4 bases and J gave up 5 bases; unmatched junction bases: 6. CDR1 MGHRA and CDR2 YSYEKL come from the germline V gene. The CDR3 consists of 15 residues. As DNA, the CDR3 is TGCGCCAGCAGCCGGGGGGACAGGGGGGAAACTGAAGCTTTCTTT. Protein sequence: CASSRGDRGETEAFF.

In this sample, this clone turned up a few times. The rearrangement uses TRBV18 and TRBJ1-6, with 8 nucleotides matching TRBD1. CDR3 size: 14 residues. Germline lookup yields CDR1 KGHSH and CDR2 LQKENI. J lost 11 bases, V lost 6 bases, and 9 bases had no gene match. Written as DNA, the CDR3 is TGTGCCAGCTCCCCCGGACAGGGTAGGACACCCCTCCACTTT. This translates into CASSPGQGRTPLHF.

This chain joins TRBV7-9 and TRBJ1-2, with TRBD1 as a possible D gene (5 bases). This CDR3 is built from 15 residues. The germline V gene has CDR1 SEHNR and CDR2 FQNEAQ (reference sequence). V gave up 3 bases and J gave up 1 base, with 12 bases separating them. The CDR3 spells CASSLGGGINYGYTF. The DNA for the CDR3 is TGTGCCAGCAGCTTGGGGGGTGGTATTAACTATGGCTACACCTTC.

The J gene is TRBJ2-3, the V gene TRBV10-3, with 11 bases lining up with TRBD2. The germline V gene encodes CDR1 ENHRY and CDR2 SYGVKD. The CDR3 runs to 16 residues. The ends lost 1 base at V and 5 bases at J; junction bases unmatched: 5. The CDR3 protein is CAISELLAGEGDTQYF. The CDR3 region has the DNA TGTGCCATCAGTGAGTTACTAGCGGGGGAGGGAGATACGCAGTATTTT.